These 18 T cell receptor beta chains were sequenced from one sample in a study of radiation and T cells in renal cell carcinoma (dated by TCRdb to 2018 to 2020). Library method: the immunoSEQ multiplex PCR assay. In its TCRdb copy, this immuneACCESS table keeps in-frame sequences only and misses some clones. Where compared with another copy, unresolved V genes explain less than half of these, and the others have no known cause. This sample lists over 120,000 clones; around nine tenths were detected once. The ten largest clones add up to 12% of the sample. The time point label of this sample denotes: baseline pretreatment blood. Read against the paper, the sample's treatment or condition label means: 15 Gy SBRT to primary tumor, nephrectomy 4 weeks later. The material was blood, obtained from a patient whose treatment included radiotherapy and nephrectomy. Receptors were obtained from a woman between 50 and 59 years old with renal cell carcinoma.

The chain is built from TRBV6-5 and TRBJ2-7, with 9 bases fitting TRBD2. The CDR3 has 13 residues. The germline CDR1 and CDR2 sequences are MNHEY and SVGAGI. V trimming: 10 bases; J trimming: 4 bases; junction bases outside the gene matches: 8. Here the CDR3 DNA reads TGTGCCATCCAACGCGGGGGGGAATACGAGCAGTACTTC. This codes for CAIQRGGEYEQYF.

V gene TRBV7-9 combines with J gene TRBJ1-1; D remains ambiguous. With 1 base removed from V and 6 bases from J, the gap between germline ends came to 12 bases. CDR1 SEHNR and CDR2 FQNEAQ come from the germline V gene (reference sequence). CDR3 length: 14 amino acids. This chain's CDR3 is CASSLVYPDAEAFF. The CDR3 nucleotides read TGTGCCAGCAGCTTAGTGTACCCGGACGCTGAAGCTTTCTTT. Full variable domain (rest looked up from reference TRBV7-9 and TRBJ1-1): DTGVSQNPRHKITKRGQNVTFRCDPISEHNRLYWYRQTLGQGPEFLTYFQNEAQLEKSRLLSDRFSAERPKGSFSTLEIQRTEQGDSAMYLCASSLVYPDAEAFFGQGTRLTVV.

This clone was seen more than once but under ten times. The chain joins TRBV19 to TRBJ2-2, with 8 bases identical to TRBD1. V gave up 5 bases and J gave up 1 base; unmatched junction bases: 3. In germline, CDR1 is LNHDA, CDR2 SQIVND (reference sequence). The CDR3 is made up of 15 amino acids. The CDR3 region has the DNA TGTGCCAGTAGTTTCGGGACAGGGAACACCGGGGAGCTGTTTTTT. Translation gives CASSFGTGNTGELFF.

The chain has TRBV19 and TRBJ1-2, with D perhaps TRBD1 (5 bases). V was shortened by 1 base and J by 2 bases, with 14 bases between the two germline ends. The CDR3 extends over 16 amino acids. Germline CDR1 and CDR2: LNHDA and SQIVND (reference sequence). The CDR3 DNA follows: TGTGCCAGTAGTATAGTTGGAAAGGGGCAAAACTATGGCTACACCTTC. Translation: CASSIVGKGQNYGYTF. The entire variable domain, with the rest obtained from reference TRBV19 and TRBJ1-2, is as follows: DGGITQSPKYLFRKEGQNVTLSCEQNLNHDAMYWYRQDPGQGLRLIYYSQIVNDFQKGDIAEGYSVSREKKESFPLTVTSAQKNPTAFYLCASSIVGKGQNYGYTFGSGTRLTVV.

The chain combines TRBV29-1 with TRBJ2-1; TRBD2 aligns across 8 bases. CDR3 size: 18 residues. Germline V gene lookup returns CDR1 SQVTM and CDR2 ANQGSEA. Unmatched junction bases numbered 13, after V lost 2 bases and J lost 1 base. The DNA for the CDR3 is TGCAGCGTTGAATTTATCCGGGGGGGCTTGAAGTCCTACAATGAGCAGTTCTTC. Protein: CSVEFIRGGLKSYNEQFF.

CDR3 DNA: TGCAGCATTACCGGGACCCTACGGAATGAGCAGTTCTTC. Translation: CSITGTLRNEQFF. The chain employs TRBV29-1 and TRBJ2-1; either TRBD1 or TRBD2 may supply D (5 bases each). Trimming shortened V by 8 bases and J by 7 bases, and 18 bases separated the two germline ends. The V gene's germline CDR1 is SQVTM and CDR2 ANQGSEA. There are 13 residues in the CDR3.

This clone was observed once. The rearrangement uses TRBV6-5 and TRBJ1-5; TRBD1 is a possible D gene (5 bases). Between the trimmed V and J ends, which lost 4 bases and 3 bases, there was a span of 10 bases. The CDR3 covers 14 residues. Germline V CDR1 and CDR2: MNHEY, SVGAGI. The CDR3 DNA follows: TGTGCCAGCAGTTCAGACAGCAACAATCAGCCCCAGCATTTT. Its protein product is CASSSDSNNQPQHF.

The J gene is TRBJ1-1, the V gene TRBV28; 9 bases line up with TRBD1. Germline CDR1 reads MDHEN; CDR2 reads SYDVKM. This CDR3 has 15 residues. V lost 5 bases, J lost 4 bases, and 8 bases stayed unmatched. CDR3 in DNA: TGTGCCAGCAGTCTAGGACAGGGGCGCGTCACTGAAGCTTTCTTT. Translating gives CASSLGQGRVTEAFF. Complete variable domain (other parts from reference TRBV28 and TRBJ1-1): DVKVTQSSRYLVKRTGEKVFLECVQDMDHENMFWYRQDPGLGLRLIYFSYDVKMKEKGDIPEGYSVSREKKERFSLILESASTNQTSMYLCASSLGQGRVTEAFFGQGTRLTVV.

This clone was picked up one time. The gene calls are TRBV7-8 and TRBJ2-1; 8 positions agree with TRBD2. Losses at the gene ends were 4 bases for V and 0 bases for J; bases not matched to a gene: 5. CDR3 size: 16 residues. CDR1 and CDR2 from the germline V gene are SGHVS and FQNEAQ. CDR3 region: CASSSKRESSYNEQFF. CDR3 coding DNA: TGTGCCAGCAGCTCTAAGCGGGAGAGCTCCTACAATGAGCAGTTCTTC. Combining the CDR3 with reference TRBV7-8 and TRBJ2-1 gives the whole variable domain GAGVSQSPRYKVAKRGQDVALRCDPISGHVSLFWYQQALGQGPEFLTYFQNEAQLDKSGLPSDRFFAERPEGSVSTLKIQRTQQEDSAVYLCASSSKRESSYNEQFFGPGTRLTVL.

V and J are TRBV7-9 and TRBJ2-1; D may correspond to TRBD1 or TRBD2 (6 bases each). With 5 bases removed from V and 8 bases from J, the gap between germline ends came to 13 bases. The length of the CDR3 is 13 residues. Germline V CDR1 and CDR2: SEHNR, FQNEAQ (reference sequence). CDR3 DNA: TGTGCCAGCAGCCACGGGGGCGTCGATGAGCAGTTCTTC. This encodes CASSHGGVDEQFF.

V gene TRBV6-1 combines with J gene TRBJ1-1; the D is unclear. The germline V gene has CDR1 MNHNS and CDR2 SASEGT. The CDR3 runs 14 residues. V shed 2 bases and J shed 4 bases, with 11 bases lying between them. The DNA for the CDR3 is TGTGCCAGCAGTGAATATGGGCGGGGCACTGAAGCTTTCTTT. Translated: CASSEYGRGTEAFF.

The rearrangement joins TRBV6-5 to TRBJ2-2; D might be TRBD1 (6 bases). Germline V gene sequence: CDR1 MNHEY, CDR2 SVGAGI. The CDR3 spans 14 residues. V was clipped by 6 bases and J by 6 bases, with 14 bases between them. DNA for the CDR3: TGTGCCAGCAGCCGCACAGGGAATTCCGGGGAGCTGTTTTTT. This gives the protein CASSRTGNSGELFF.

This chain links TRBV5-6 with TRBJ2-7; a weak D match, TRBD1 (5 bases). V was pared by 4 bases and J by 13 bases, with 18 bases between. Germline assignment: CDR1 SGHDT and CDR2 YYEEEE. The CDR3 loop spans 12 amino acids. The CDR3 reads CASSLRQLTAYF. As DNA, the CDR3 is TGTGCCAGCAGCCTTCGACAGCTCACAGCTTACTTC.

V is TRBV7-9 and J is TRBJ1-2, with TRBD1 matching over 9 bases. The CDR3 sequence is 13 residues long. The V gene end was trimmed by 5 bases and the J gene end by 6 bases; junction bases not matched to a gene: 4. Germline V gene data show CDR1 as SEHNR and CDR2 as FQNEAQ (reference sequence). CDR3: CASSPGQGNGYTF. The CDR3 DNA reads TGTGCCAGCAGCCCGGGACAGGGTAATGGCTACACCTTC. Drawing the rest from reference TRBV7-9 and TRBJ1-2, the complete variable domain is DTGVSQNPRHKITKRGQNVTFRCDPISEHNRLYWYRQTLGQGPEFLTYFQNEAQLEKSRLLSDRFSAERPKGSFSTLEIQRTEQGDSAMYLCASSPGQGNGYTFGSGTRLTVV.

The J gene is TRBJ2-7, the V gene TRBV5-1, with D possibly being TRBD2 (6 bases). CDR3 length: 12 residues. The germline CDR1 and CDR2 sequences are SGHRS and YFSETQ. Trimming removed 7 bases from V and 2 bases from J, with 10 bases in between. Here the CDR3 DNA reads TGCGCCAGCGGTCCTAGCGCCTACGAGCAGTACTTC. Protein sequence: CASGPSAYEQYF.

J is TRBJ1-2 and V is TRBV7-3; 9 bases align to TRBD1. Per the germline V gene, CDR1 is SGHTA and CDR2 is FQGTGA. The CDR3 is 14 amino acids. The J segment lost 8 bases and the V segment lost 4 bases, leaving 8 bases of the junction unmatched. The CDR3 spells CASSSRQGERGYTF. DNA of the CDR3: TGTGCCAGCAGCTCTAGACAGGGGGAGAGAGGCTACACCTTC.

The genes are TRBV2 and TRBJ2-4, with D hard to call. The CDR3 runs to 13 residues. Germline V gives CDR1 SNHLY, CDR2 FYNNEI. The germline V and J ends were trimmed by 6 bases and 0 bases, with 6 bases remaining between them. CDR3 loop: CASRDAAKNIQYF. In nucleotides, the CDR3 is TGTGCCAGCAGGGACGCAGCCAAAAACATTCAGTACTTC.

The rearrangement joins TRBV6-5 to TRBJ2-1, with a weak D call TRBD2 (5 bases). Trimming removed 0 bases from V and 6 bases from J, with 12 bases in between. Germline CDR1 and CDR2: MNHEY and SVGAGI. The CDR3 sequence is 15 residues long. The CDR3 protein is CASSYSRGSGNEQFF. The CDR3 DNA follows: TGTGCCAGCAGTTACTCACGGGGATCCGGCAATGAGCAGTTCTTC.